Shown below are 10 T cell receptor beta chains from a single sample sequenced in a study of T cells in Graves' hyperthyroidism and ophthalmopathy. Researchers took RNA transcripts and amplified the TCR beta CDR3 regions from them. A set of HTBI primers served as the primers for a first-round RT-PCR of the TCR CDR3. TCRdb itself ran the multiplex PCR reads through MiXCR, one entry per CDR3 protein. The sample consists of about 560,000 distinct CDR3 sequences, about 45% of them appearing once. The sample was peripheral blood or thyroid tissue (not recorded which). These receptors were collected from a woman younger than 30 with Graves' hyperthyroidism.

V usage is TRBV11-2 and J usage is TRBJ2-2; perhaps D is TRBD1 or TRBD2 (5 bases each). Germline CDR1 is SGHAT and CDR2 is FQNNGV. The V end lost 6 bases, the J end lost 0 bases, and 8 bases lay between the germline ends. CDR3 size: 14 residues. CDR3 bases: TGTGCCAGCAGATGGGGACCGAACACCGGGGAGCTGTTTTTT. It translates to CASRWGPNTGELFF.

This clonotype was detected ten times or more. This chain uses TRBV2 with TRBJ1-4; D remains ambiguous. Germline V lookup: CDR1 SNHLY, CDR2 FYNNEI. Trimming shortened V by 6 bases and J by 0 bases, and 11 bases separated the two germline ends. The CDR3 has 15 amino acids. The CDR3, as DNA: TGTGCCAGCAGACAAGACCCGACAACTAATGAAAAACTGTTTTTT. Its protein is CASRQDPTTNEKLFF.

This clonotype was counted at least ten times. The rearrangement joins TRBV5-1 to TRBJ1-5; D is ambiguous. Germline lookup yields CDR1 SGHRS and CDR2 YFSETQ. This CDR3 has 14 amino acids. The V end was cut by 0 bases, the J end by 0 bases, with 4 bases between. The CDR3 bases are TGCGCCAGCAGCTTGGACTATAGCAATCAGCCCCAGCATTTT. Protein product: CASSLDYSNQPQHF.

CDR3 sequence: CSVRTRGWAGELFF. CDR3 DNA sequence: TGCAGCGTTCGGACTAGAGGATGGGCCGGGGAGCTGTTTTTT. This chain joins TRBV29-1 and TRBJ2-2; 7 bases match TRBD2. CDR3 length equals 14 residues. Trimming took 5 bases from V and 6 from J; bases not matched to a gene: 9. Germline V CDR1 and CDR2: SQVTM, ANQGSEA.

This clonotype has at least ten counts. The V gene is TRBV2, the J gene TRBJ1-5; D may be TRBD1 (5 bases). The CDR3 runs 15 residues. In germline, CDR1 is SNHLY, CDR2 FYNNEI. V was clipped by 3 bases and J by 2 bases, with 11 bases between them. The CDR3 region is CASSDWGVGNQPQHF. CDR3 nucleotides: TGTGCCAGCAGTGACTGGGGGGTAGGCAATCAGCCCCAGCATTTT.

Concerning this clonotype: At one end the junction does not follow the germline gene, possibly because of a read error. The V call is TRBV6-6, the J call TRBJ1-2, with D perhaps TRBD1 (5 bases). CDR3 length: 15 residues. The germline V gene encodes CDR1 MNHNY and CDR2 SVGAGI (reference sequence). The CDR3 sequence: CAGSLSGRVHYGSTF. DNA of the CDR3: TGTGCCGGCAGTTTATCGGGCAGGGTCCACTATGGCTCCACCTTC.

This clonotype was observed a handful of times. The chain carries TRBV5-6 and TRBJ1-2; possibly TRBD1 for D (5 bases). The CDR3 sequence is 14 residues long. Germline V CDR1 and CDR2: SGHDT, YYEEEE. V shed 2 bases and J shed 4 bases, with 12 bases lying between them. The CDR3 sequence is CASSFPDRSYGYTF. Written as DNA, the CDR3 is TGTGCCAGCAGCTTTCCTGACAGAAGCTATGGCTACACCTTC.

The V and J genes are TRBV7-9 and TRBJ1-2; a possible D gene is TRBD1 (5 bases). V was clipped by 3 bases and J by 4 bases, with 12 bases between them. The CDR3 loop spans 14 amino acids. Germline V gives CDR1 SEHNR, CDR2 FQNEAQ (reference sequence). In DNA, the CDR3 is TGTGCCAGCAGCTTCCCGGACATAACCTATGGCTACACCTTC. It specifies CASSFPDITYGYTF.

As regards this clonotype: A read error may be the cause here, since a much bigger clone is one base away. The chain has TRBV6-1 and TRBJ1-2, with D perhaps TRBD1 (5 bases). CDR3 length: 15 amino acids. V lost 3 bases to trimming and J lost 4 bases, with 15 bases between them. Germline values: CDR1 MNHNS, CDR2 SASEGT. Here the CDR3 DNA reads TGTGCCAGCAGTGAGGCGGTTAGGGGAGGCTATGGCTACACCTTC. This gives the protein CASSEAVRGGYGYTF.

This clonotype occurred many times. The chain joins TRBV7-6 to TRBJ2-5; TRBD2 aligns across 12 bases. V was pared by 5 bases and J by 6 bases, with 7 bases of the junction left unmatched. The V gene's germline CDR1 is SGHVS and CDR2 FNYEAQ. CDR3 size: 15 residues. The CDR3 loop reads CASSHTTSGRQTQYF. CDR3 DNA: TGTGCCAGCAGCCATACGACTAGCGGGAGACAGACCCAGTACTTC.